This TCR beta chain is drawn from a study of persistence of HIV-infected CD4 T cells. Findings and limits, study-wide: Degenerate expanded CDR3beta sequences were enriched among CMV- and Gag-responding cells.

Looked up from germline, CDR1 is ENHRY and CDR2 is SYGVKD. Deletions cut 7 bases from V and 0 bases from J, with 9 bases between. The CDR3 loop spans 14 amino acids. This was the immunoSEQ version 4 assay in survey mode. The protocol was immunoSEQ multiplex PCR, while the TCRdb copy is restricted to in-frame clones and leaves out a portion. The sample comprises over 40,000 clones, around 82% of which are singletons, and about 14% rests with the top ten. Remarks on this clone: Its target is unknown.

An overlapping HIV-1 Gag peptide pool stimulated these cells at about 0.94 ug/peptide/mL. Sorted nonresponding memory CD4+ T cells were CD40L-negative, CD69-negative, CD45RO-high. For at least 4 years, plasma HIV-1 RNA was undetectable (<50 copies/mL). For roughly 19 hours, CD8-depleted PBMCs received anti-CD28/CD49d costimulation, a CD40-blocking antibody and enfuvirtide. The sample in question was CD4+ T cells sorted from PBMCs after roughly 18-hour stimulation, obtained from a patient who received antiretroviral therapy. The clonotype comes from an adult man with HIV who was CMV-seropositive. The chain uses TRBV10-3 and TRBJ2-2; D may be TRBD1 (6 bases). The CDR3 DNA sequence: TGTGCCATCAAGGACAGAGCGAACACCGGGGAGCTGTTTTTT. It translates to CAIKDRANTGELFF.